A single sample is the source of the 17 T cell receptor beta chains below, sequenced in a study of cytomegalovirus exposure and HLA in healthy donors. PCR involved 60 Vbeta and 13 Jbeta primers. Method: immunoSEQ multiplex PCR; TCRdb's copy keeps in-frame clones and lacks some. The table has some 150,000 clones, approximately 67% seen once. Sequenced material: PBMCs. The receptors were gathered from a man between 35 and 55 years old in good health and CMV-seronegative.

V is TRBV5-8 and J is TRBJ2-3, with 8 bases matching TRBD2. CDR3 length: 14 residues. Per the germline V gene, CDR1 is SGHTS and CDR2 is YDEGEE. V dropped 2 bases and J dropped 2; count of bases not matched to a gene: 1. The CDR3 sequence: CASSLLAVTDTQYF. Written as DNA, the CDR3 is TGTGCCAGCAGCTTACTAGCGGTCACAGATACGCAGTATTTT. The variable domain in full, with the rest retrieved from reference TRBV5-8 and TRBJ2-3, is EAGVTQSPTHLIKTRGQQATLRCSPISGHTSVYWYQQALGLGLQFLLWYDEGEERNRGNFPPRFSGRQFPNYSSELNVNALELEDSALYLCASSLLAVTDTQYFGPGTRLTVL.

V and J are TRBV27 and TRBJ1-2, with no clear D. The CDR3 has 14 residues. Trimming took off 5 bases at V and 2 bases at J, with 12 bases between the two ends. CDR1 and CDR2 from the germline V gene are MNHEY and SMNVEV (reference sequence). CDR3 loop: CASSPFRGNYGYTF. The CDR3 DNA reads TGTGCCAGCAGTCCCTTTAGAGGGAACTATGGCTACACCTTC.

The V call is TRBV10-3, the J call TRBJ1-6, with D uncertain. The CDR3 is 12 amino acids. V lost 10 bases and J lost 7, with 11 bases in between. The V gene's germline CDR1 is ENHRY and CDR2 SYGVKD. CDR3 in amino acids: CATSPTNSPLHF. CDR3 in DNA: TGTGCCACCTCGCCAACAAATTCACCCCTCCACTTT.

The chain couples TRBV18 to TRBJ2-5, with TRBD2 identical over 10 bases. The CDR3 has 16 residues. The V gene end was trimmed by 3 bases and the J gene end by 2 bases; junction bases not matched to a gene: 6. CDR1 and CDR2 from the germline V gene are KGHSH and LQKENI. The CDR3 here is CASSPTLAGNQETQYF. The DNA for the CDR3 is TGTGCCAGCTCACCTACACTAGCGGGGAATCAAGAGACCCAGTACTTC.

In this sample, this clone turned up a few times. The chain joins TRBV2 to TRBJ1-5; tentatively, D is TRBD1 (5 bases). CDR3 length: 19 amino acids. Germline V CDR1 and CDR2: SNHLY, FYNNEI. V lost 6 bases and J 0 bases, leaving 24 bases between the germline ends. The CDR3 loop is CASSPPRGTEDYSNQPQHF. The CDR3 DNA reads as TGTGCCAGCAGCCCGCCCCGGGGGACCGAAGATTATAGCAATCAGCCCCAGCATTTT.

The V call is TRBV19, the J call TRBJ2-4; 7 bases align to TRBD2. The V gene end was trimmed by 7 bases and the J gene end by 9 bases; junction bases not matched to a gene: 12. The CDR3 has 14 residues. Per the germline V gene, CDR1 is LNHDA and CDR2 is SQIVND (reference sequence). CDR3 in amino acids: CASTTLGGSGIQYF. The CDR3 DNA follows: TGTGCCAGTACTACCCTCGGGGGGTCAGGCATTCAGTACTTC.

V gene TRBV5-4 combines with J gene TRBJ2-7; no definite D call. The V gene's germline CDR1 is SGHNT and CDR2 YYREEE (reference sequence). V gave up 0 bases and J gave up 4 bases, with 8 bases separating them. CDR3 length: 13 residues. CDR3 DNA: TGTGCCAGCAGCTTGGGTCTAGGTTACGAGCAGTACTTC. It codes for CASSLGLGYEQYF.

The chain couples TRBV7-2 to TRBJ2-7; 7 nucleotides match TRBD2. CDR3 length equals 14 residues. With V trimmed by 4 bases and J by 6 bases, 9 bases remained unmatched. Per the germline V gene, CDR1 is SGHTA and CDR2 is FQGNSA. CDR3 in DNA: TGTGCCAGCAGCTATAGCGGGCAATCACGCGAGCAGTACTTC. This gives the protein CASSYSGQSREQYF.

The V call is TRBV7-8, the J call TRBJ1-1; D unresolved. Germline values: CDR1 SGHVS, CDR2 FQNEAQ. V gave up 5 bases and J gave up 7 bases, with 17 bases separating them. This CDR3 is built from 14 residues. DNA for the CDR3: TGTGCCAGCAGCCCCCGTTTTTTTACTTATGAAGCTTTCTTT. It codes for CASSPRFFTYEAFF.

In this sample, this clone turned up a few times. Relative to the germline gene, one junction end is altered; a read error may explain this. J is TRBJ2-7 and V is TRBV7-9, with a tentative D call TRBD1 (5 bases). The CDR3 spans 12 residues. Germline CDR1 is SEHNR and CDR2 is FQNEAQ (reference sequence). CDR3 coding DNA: TGTTCCAGGGCCTCAGGGTCCTACGAGCAGTACTTC. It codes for CSRASGSYEQYF.

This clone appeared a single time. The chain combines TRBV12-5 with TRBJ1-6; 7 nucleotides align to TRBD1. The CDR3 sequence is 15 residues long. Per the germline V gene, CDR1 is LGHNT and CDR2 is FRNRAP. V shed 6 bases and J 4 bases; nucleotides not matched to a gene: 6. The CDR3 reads CASGSDRLYNSPLHF. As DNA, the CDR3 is TGTGCTAGTGGGTCGGACAGGCTTTATAATTCACCCCTCCACTTT.

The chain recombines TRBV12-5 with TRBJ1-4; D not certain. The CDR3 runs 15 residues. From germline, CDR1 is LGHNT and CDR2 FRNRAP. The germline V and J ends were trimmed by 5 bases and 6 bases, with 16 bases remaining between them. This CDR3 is CASGPTRDGDEKLFF. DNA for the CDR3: TGTGCTAGTGGTCCCACTAGGGATGGAGATGAAAAACTGTTTTTT.

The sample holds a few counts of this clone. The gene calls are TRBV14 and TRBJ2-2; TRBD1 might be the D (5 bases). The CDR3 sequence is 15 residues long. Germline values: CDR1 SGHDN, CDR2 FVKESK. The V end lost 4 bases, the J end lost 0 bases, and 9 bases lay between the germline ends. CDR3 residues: CASSPLTANTGELFF. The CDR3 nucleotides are TGTGCCAGCAGCCCCCTGACAGCGAACACCGGGGAGCTGTTTTTT.

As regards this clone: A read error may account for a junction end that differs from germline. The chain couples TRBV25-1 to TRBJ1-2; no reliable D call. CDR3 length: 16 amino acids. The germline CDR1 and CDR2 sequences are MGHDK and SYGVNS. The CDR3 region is CLPSCASVNFSYGYTF. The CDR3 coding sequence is TGCTTGCCATCCTGTGCCAGCGTAAACTTTTCCTATGGCTACACCTTC.

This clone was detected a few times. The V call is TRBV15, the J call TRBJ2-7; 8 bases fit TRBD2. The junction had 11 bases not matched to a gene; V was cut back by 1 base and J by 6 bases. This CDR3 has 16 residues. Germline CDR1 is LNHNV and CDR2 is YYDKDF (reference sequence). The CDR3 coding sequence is TGTGCCACCAGCAGAGGGGCCAGCGGGAGAGTCGGCGAGCAGTACTTC. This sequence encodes CATSRGASGRVGEQYF.

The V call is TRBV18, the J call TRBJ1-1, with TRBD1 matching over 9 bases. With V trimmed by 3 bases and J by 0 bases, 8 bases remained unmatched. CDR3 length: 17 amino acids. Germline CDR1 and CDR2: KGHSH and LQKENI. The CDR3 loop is CASSPQRRDRVNTEAFF. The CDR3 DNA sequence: TGTGCCAGCTCACCCCAAAGGCGGGACAGGGTGAACACTGAAGCTTTCTTT.

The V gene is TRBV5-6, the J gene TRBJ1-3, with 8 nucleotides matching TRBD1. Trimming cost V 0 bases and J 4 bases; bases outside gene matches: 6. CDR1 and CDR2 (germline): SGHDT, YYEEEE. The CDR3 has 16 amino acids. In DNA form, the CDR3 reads TGTGCCAGCAGCTTGGATGGCAGGGGGCGGGGAAACACCATATATTTT. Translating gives CASSLDGRGRGNTIYF.